This TCR beta chain was identified during a study of OX40 agonist ivuxolimab in advanced cancers. Overall study: Six ivuxolimab dose levels, 0.01 to 10 mg/kg, were given intravenously every 2 weeks. It was permissible to have had prior anti-PD-1, anti-PD-L1 or anti-CTLA-4 therapy, and approximately 40% had some.

This table comes from immunoSEQ multiplex PCR, and its TCRdb copy is limited to in-frame clones, with some not included. The data contain about 45,000 clones, around 84% of them singletons. Concerning this clone: Its antigen is unidentified. Mismatch with germline at one junction end may stem from a read error.

The germline V gene has CDR1 LGHNA and CDR2 YNFKEQ. The CDR3 loop spans 13 amino acids. Study-level results: With doses of 0.1 to 3.0 mg/kg, CD4+ and CD8+ blood T cells had undergone clonal expansion by week 6. There were, on average, more expanded clones in CD8+ T cells than in CD4+.

This sequence was found in an adult with an advanced solid tumor such as melanoma, head and neck, liver or kidney cancer. The rearrangement uses TRBV4-2 and TRBJ1-2, with D perhaps TRBD1 (6 bases). This sample comprised CD4+ or CD8+ T cells sorted from blood, obtained in a trial of the OX40 agonist ivuxolimab. The CDR3 DNA reads TGTGCCAGCAGCGAGGGGGAAATCTATGGCTACATCTTC. Protein sequence: CASSEGEIYGYIF.